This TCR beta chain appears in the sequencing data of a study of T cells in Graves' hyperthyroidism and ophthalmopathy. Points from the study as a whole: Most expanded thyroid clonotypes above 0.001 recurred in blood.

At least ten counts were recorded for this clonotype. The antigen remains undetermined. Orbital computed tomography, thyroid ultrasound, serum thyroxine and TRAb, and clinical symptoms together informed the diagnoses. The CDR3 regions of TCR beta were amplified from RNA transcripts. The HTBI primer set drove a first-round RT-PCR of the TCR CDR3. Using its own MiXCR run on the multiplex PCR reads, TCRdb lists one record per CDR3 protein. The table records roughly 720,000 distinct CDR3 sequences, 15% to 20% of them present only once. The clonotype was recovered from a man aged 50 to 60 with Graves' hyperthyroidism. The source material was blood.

CDR3 sequence reads: CSAPAGGNTGELFF. The CDR3 DNA reads as TGCAGTGCCCCAGCGGGAGGGAACACCGGGGAGCTGTTTTTT. The chain combines TRBV20-1 with TRBJ2-2; 9 bases line up with TRBD2. The ends lost 6 bases at V and 1 base at J; junction bases unmatched: 3. CDR3 size: 14 residues. Germline lookup yields CDR1 DFQATT and CDR2 SNEGSKA (reference sequence).